A selection of T cell receptor beta chains follows, all from one sample in a study of PD-L1 blockade in urothelial cancer. Clones were read by immunoSEQ multiplex PCR, and TCRdb kept only the in-frame ones, dropping some. In the table there are about 63,000 clones, about four fifths of which are singletons. The sequencing here drew on PBMCs, taken around atezolizumab (anti-PD-L1) treatment. These receptors were collected from a man between 65 and 79 years old with urothelial cancer. CDR3s include the opening cysteine and the closing phenylalanine or tryptophan. Each record gives: V gene, J gene, D gene, clone size, CDR3 DNA, CDR3 protein. D genes are given only for firm matches. The size of a clone is reported for some rows only, either as once, few or many, or as a class for expanded clones.

>TRBV4-1|TRBJ2-4|.|.
TGCGCCAGCAGCCAAACAACCGAAAACATTCAGTACTTC
CASSQTTENIQYF
>TRBV2|TRBJ1-2|TRBD1|.
TGTGCCAGCAGTGTACAGGGGGATACCGACTATGGCTACACCTTC
CASSVQGDTDYGYTF
>TRBV7-7|TRBJ1-1|.|.
TGTGCCAGCAGCTTAAACAGAGACACTGAAGCTTTCTTT
CASSLNRDTEAFF
>TRBV5-5|TRBJ1-3|.|.
TGTGCCAGCAGCTTGGAATACAGGGTCTCTGGAAACACCATATATTTT
CASSLEYRVSGNTIYF
>TRBV7-9|TRBJ1-2|.|.
TGTGCCAGCAGCTCAAGGGGAGGTGGCTACACCTTC
CASSSRGGGYTF
>TRBV6-6|TRBJ2-5|.|.
TGTGCCAGCTCACAGGAACACAAGGCGCAAGAGACCCAGTACTTC
CASSQEHKAQETQYF
>TRBV14|TRBJ2-7|.|.
TGTGCCAGCAGCTCGAGCGGCTACGAGCAGTACTTC
CASSSSGYEQYF
>TRBV7-9|TRBJ2-1|TRBD2|once
TGTGCCAGCAGCTTGGGACTAGGAAGCCACAATGAGCAGTTCTTC
CASSLGLGSHNEQFF
>TRBV6-1|TRBJ1-1|TRBD1|.
TGTGCCAGCTTTATTGGACAGGGGAACACTGAAGCTTTCTTT
CASFIGQGNTEAFF
>TRBV25-1|TRBJ2-3|.|.
TGTGCCAGCTTTTTAATTCAGATACGGGTTTCCCCCACAGATACGCAGTATTTT
CASFLIQIRVSPTDTQYF
>TRBV30|TRBJ2-1|.|.
TGTGCCTGGAGTTTAGCAAGTGAGCAGTTCTTC
CAWSLASEQFF
>TRBV5-1|TRBJ2-3|TRBD2|.
TGCGCCAGCAGCTTGGTCCCAAGCGGGGGGGCGGGAGATACGCAGTATTTT
CASSLVPSGGAGDTQYF
>TRBV15|TRBJ1-5|TRBD1|.
TGTGCCACCAGCAGAGATCCCGGGACAGGGGAGTTTTATAGCAATCAGCCCCAGCATTTT
CATSRDPGTGEFYSNQPQHF
>TRBV27|TRBJ2-7|.|.
TGTGCCAGCAGTCTCCAGGGCTCCTACGAGCAGTACTTC
CASSLQGSYEQYF
>TRBV16|TRBJ2-2|.|.
TGTGCCAGCAGAACAGGGAACACCGGGGAGCTGTTTTTT
CASRTGNTGELFF
>TRBV5-8|TRBJ1-5|TRBD1|.
TGTGCCAGCAGCCCGGGAGACAGGGCCAATCAGCCCCAGCATTTT
CASSPGDRANQPQHF
>TRBV4-3|TRBJ2-7|TRBD1|.
TGCGCCAGCAGCGCTCGACAGGGGATTTCCTACGAGCAGTACTTC
CASSARQGISYEQYF
>TRBV7-6|TRBJ2-2|TRBD2|.
TGTGCCAGCAGCTTAGCTAGCGGGAGACCCGGGGAGCTGTTTTTT
CASSLASGRPGELFF
>TRBV19|TRBJ2-2|TRBD1|.
TGTGCCAGTAGTGGGTCCGACAGGGGGAGTACCGGGGAGCTGTTTTTT
CASSGSDRGSTGELFF
>TRBV11-2|TRBJ2-5|TRBD1|.
TGTGCCAGCAGCGTAGGGACAGGCGGGTCAGAGACCCAGTACTTC
CASSVGTGGSETQYF
>TRBV12-5|TRBJ2-1|TRBD1|.
TGTGCTAGTGGTTTGGGACAGGGGGTTTATTACAATGAGCAGTTCTTC
CASGLGQGVYYNEQFF
>TRBV6-5|TRBJ1-1|TRBD1|once
TGTGCCAGCAGTCCGGGACAGTCCCTGAACACTGAAGCTTTCTTT
CASSPGQSLNTEAFF
>TRBV7-2|TRBJ1-2|TRBD1|.
TGTGCCAGCAGCTTAGGGGACAGGGGGCGCGGCTATGGCTACACCTTC
CASSLGDRGRGYGYTF
>TRBV7-8|TRBJ2-1|.|.
TGTGTAGGACTGGGGACTTACAATGAGCAGTTCTTC
CVGLGTYNEQFF
>TRBV4-1|TRBJ1-4|.|.
TGCGCCAGCAGCCACCCACAGGGATACATTAATGAAAAACTGTTTTTT
CASSHPQGYINEKLFF
>TRBV7-3|TRBJ2-5|TRBD2|.
TGTGCCAGCAGCTTAGCGGGAGTAGGGGCGGAGACCCAGTACTTC
CASSLAGVGAETQYF
>TRBV2|TRBJ1-2|TRBD1|few
TGTGCCAGCAGTGAAGCTAGGGGACAGATCTATGGCTACACCTTC
CASSEARGQIYGYTF
>TRBV10-3|TRBJ2-1|TRBD2|.
TGTGCCATCAGTGGGGCCACTAGCGGATACAATGAGCAGTTCTTC
CAISGATSGYNEQFF
>TRBV7-9|TRBJ2-2|TRBD2|.
TGTGCCAGCAGCCGGACTAGCGGGAGGGCCCGTGTCACCGGGGAGCTGTTTTTT
CASSRTSGRARVTGELFF
>TRBV4-2|TRBJ2-1|TRBD2|few
TGTGCCAGCAGCCAAGATCGGGGGGACTCTTCCTACAATGAGCAGTTCTTC
CASSQDRGDSSYNEQFF
>TRBV18|TRBJ1-1|.|.
TGTGCCAGCTCACCCCCCCCAGGGGCCGACACTGAAGCTTTCTTT
CASSPPPGADTEAFF
>TRBV28|TRBJ1-2|.|.
TGTGCCAGCAGCTCACACTCAGGGGCTGCTAACTATGGCTACACCTTC
CASSSHSGAANYGYTF
>TRBV5-1|TRBJ2-5|TRBD1|.
TGCGCCAGCAGCTTGGAATCCGGGACAGGGAGCATTGGGGAGTACTTC
CASSLESGTGSIGEYF
>TRBV28|TRBJ2-1|TRBD2|.
TGTGCCAGCAGCCTCCTGAGCGGGAGGACCGCTGAGCAGTTCTTC
CASSLLSGRTAEQFF
>TRBV18|TRBJ1-1|.|.
TGTGCCAGCTCCCGAGCCATTAATGAAGCTTTCTTT
CASSRAINEAFF
>TRBV5-8|TRBJ1-5|.|.
TGTGCCAGCAGCCCTATGAGTGGCAATCAGCCCCAGCATTTT
CASSPMSGNQPQHF
>TRBV6-5|TRBJ2-1|TRBD2|.
TGTGCCAGCAGCCCGAGCGGGAGAGGGTACAATGAGCAGTTCTTC
CASSPSGRGYNEQFF
>TRBV18|TRBJ2-7|.|.
TGTGCCAGCTCACCTCTTTGGACTGCCTCCTACGAGCAGTACTTC
CASSPLWTASYEQYF
>TRBV2|TRBJ2-3|.|once
TGTGCCAGCAGTACTATAATCACAGATACGCAGTATTTT
CASSTIITDTQYF
>TRBV19|TRBJ2-2|TRBD2|.
TGTGCCAGTAGTTCCCATAGCGGGAGAGCTACCGGGGAGCTGTTTTTT
CASSSHSGRATGELFF
>TRBV10-3|TRBJ1-2|.|few
TGTGCCATCAGTGAGTCAGGAGGGAGCGCGGGCGGCTACACCTTC
CAISESGGSAGGYTF
>TRBV27|TRBJ2-7|TRBD1|.
TGTGCCAGCAGTTTAGGGCCCCATCGACAGGGTCGAGGATACGAGCAGTACTTC
CASSLGPHRQGRGYEQYF
>TRBV2|TRBJ1-5|.|.
TGTGCCAGCAGTGAGGAGCCAGCTTACAATCAGCCCCAGCATTTT
CASSEEPAYNQPQHF
>TRBV5-4|TRBJ1-2|.|.
TGTGCCAGCAGCCCGGGGTCTGAGTTTGGCTACACCTTC
CASSPGSEFGYTF
>TRBV20-1|TRBJ2-5|.|.
TGCAGTGCTAGGGTAGGGGGGGCCCAGTACTTC
CSARVGGAQYF
>TRBV18|TRBJ2-2|.|.
TGTGCCAGCTCACCGACTACAGCCGGGGAGCTGTTTTTT
CASSPTTAGELFF
>TRBV6-1|TRBJ1-5|.|.
TGTGCCAGCAGTGAAGTAGCATACCAGCCCCAGCATTTT
CASSEVAYQPQHF
>TRBV30|TRBJ2-3|TRBD2|.
TGTGCCTGGAAGTTGCTAGCGGGAGGGCCGGGTACGCAGTATTTT
CAWKLLAGGPGTQYF
>TRBV30|TRBJ1-5|.|once
TGTGCCTGGACCAAAGGAGGGAGCGGGCCCCAGCATTTT
CAWTKGGSGPQHF
>TRBV9|TRBJ1-1|TRBD1|.
TGTGCCAGCAGCGCACAGGGGGCGAACACTGAAGCTTTCTTT
CASSAQGANTEAFF
>TRBV21-1|TRBJ2-2|.|.
TGTGCCAGCATCACCAGGGACTTGTTCACCGGGGAGCTGTTTTTT
CASITRDLFTGELFF
>TRBV10-2|TRBJ2-5|TRBD2|.
TGCGCCAGCAGACTAGCGGGAGGTTACGAGACCCAGTACTTC
CASRLAGGYETQYF
>TRBV29-1|TRBJ2-3|TRBD2|.
TGCAGCGTTGAAGGCCGACTAGCGATTACTAGCACAGATACGCAGTATTTT
CSVEGRLAITSTDTQYF
>TRBV18|TRBJ1-2|TRBD1|.
TGTGCCAGCTCACCAAGGGCACCCGGGACAGGGTTTTTCTATGGCTACACCTTC
CASSPRAPGTGFFYGYTF
>TRBV30|TRBJ2-3|TRBD2|.
TGTGCCTGGATGGGTACAGCGGGAGGAAACACAGATACGCAGTATTTT
CAWMGTAGGNTDTQYF
>TRBV19|TRBJ2-1|.|.
TGTGCCAGTAAAAGGGGGGGCTCCTACAATGAGCAGTTCTTC
CASKRGGSYNEQFF